This entry concerns a single T cell receptor (beta chain). Its antigen is not known. The data derive from a study of T cells in Graves' hyperthyroidism and ophthalmopathy. Study in general: Before any treatment, at initial diagnosis, peripheral blood was collected.

Germline lookup yields CDR1 LGHDT and CDR2 YNNKEL (reference sequence). Trimming shortened V by 6 bases and J by 1 base, and 10 bases separated the two germline ends. CDR3 length: 14 residues. TCR beta CDR3 region amplification was performed from RNA transcripts. The primer set for the first-round RT-PCR of the TCR CDR3 was HTBI. TCRdb called the multiplex PCR reads again in MiXCR, with one record for every CDR3 protein. The sample yields hundreds of thousands of distinct CDR3 sequences, approximately 40% seen once. Graves' hyperthyroidism was deemed stable absent ophthalmopathy progression within 18 months. Every diagnosis used clinical symptoms, serum thyroxine and TRAb, thyroid ultrasound and orbital computed tomography. Study observations and caveats: The model predicted ophthalmopathy a median around 6.5 months before onset.

The source is a woman aged 40 to 50 with Graves' hyperthyroidism. The sample was blood. The chain recombines TRBV3-1 with TRBJ1-5; D ambiguous. The CDR3 bases are TGTGCCAGCAGTCATGCTCTCAGCAATCAGCCCCAGCATTTT. Its translation is CASSHALSNQPQHF. The variable domain in full, completed from reference TRBV3-1 and TRBJ1-5, reads DTAVSQTPKYLVTQMGNDKSIKCEQNLGHDTMYWYKQDSKKFLKIMFSYNNKELIINETVPNRFSPKSPDKAHLNLHINSLELGDSAVYFCASSHALSNQPQHFGDGTRLSIL.